Following are 3 T cell receptor beta chains from one sample sequenced in a study of siplizumab effects on memory and regulatory T cells. This table comes from immunoSEQ multiplex PCR, and its TCRdb copy is limited to in-frame clones, with some not included. The table lists roughly 120,000 clones, just over 90% of them singletons. Specimen: Tregs sorted from blood. These receptors originate from a human donor in good health.

This clone was picked up one time. The genes are TRBV5-1 and TRBJ2-5, with 9 bases fitting TRBD1. The trim removed 0 bases at V and 5 bases at J, leaving 5 bases unmatched. This CDR3 has 15 residues. The germline V gene has CDR1 SGHRS and CDR2 YFSETQ. DNA of the CDR3: TGCGCCAGCAGCTTGGATCGGGGGACAGGGGAGACCCAGTACTTC. This translates into CASSLDRGTGETQYF.

This clone was found once. The gene calls are TRBV6-6 and TRBJ2-2; 8 nucleotides agree with TRBD1. Germline V lookup: CDR1 MNHNY, CDR2 SVGAGI (reference sequence). V trimming: 7 bases; J trimming: 1 base; junction bases outside the gene matches: 8. The CDR3 has 16 residues. The CDR3 DNA follows: TGTGCCAGCAACCTACCCGGGACAGGGAACACCGGGGAGCTGTTTTTT. Its protein is CASNLPGTGNTGELFF.

The chain couples TRBV5-6 to TRBJ2-1; possibly TRBD2 for D (5 bases). There are 13 residues in the CDR3. The germline gives CDR1 SGHDT, CDR2 YYEEEE. Deletions cut 4 bases from V and 8 bases from J, with 13 bases between. The CDR3 region has the DNA TGTGCCAGCAGCGGTACTAGTTCTGATGAGCAGTTCTTC. Translating it yields CASSGTSSDEQFF.